This T cell receptor beta chain was retrieved from a study of early T cells in non-severe SARS-CoV-2 infection. Study-wide context: Bulk RNA taken from unsorted whole blood was sequenced, leaving chains unpaired.

Findings of the study overall: VDJdb matching favored anti-spike CD8 responses, missing private and CD4 specificities.

Details on this clonotype: Its antigen is not known.

Each cDNA molecule carried a unique molecular identifier. MiXCR was run by TCRdb on the 5' RACE reads, yielding one entry per CDR3 protein. The data show tens of thousands of distinct CDR3 sequences, 3.5% to 5.5% seen once. V lost 4 bases to trimming and J lost 3 bases, with 14 bases between them. CDR3 size: 15 residues. Germline V gene data show CDR1 as SGHAT and CDR2 as FQNNGV. The V and J genes are TRBV11-2 and TRBJ2-3, with D perhaps assigned TRBD1 or TRBD2 (5 bases each). This clonotype was obtained from an adult who was a healthcare worker with PCR-confirmed SARS-CoV-2 infection or an uninfected control (not recorded which). Sequencing used whole blood. The CDR3 region has the DNA TGTGCCAGCAGCTATACGGGACGCACGACAGATACGCAGTATTTT. Protein: CASSYTGRTTDTQYF.